This TCR beta chain was retrieved from a study of CD8 T cell repertoires and HIV-1 epitope variants. Study-level background: Each of Twenty-five Gag and Nef epitope peptides stimulated a separate culture. Tested: three Gag epitope families, Nef HW9 and YT9.

TCR beta CDR3 was sequenced at survey depth on immunoSEQ. Data came from immunoSEQ multiplex PCR; TCRdb stores just in-frame clones and leaves some out. Of over 90,000 clones in the sample, around 67% were seen once. Germline values: CDR1 LNHDA, CDR2 SQIVND (reference sequence). This CDR3 is built from 18 residues. The germline V and J ends were trimmed by 7 bases and 3 bases, with 25 bases remaining between them. The sequencing input was uncultured baseline CD8+ T cells from peripheral blood mononuclear cells (PBMCs). This chain uses TRBV19 with TRBJ1-5, with D perhaps matching TRBD1 (5 bases). This clonotype was sampled from a male donor with HIV. DNA for the CDR3: TGTGCCAGTACCCCCGCCCCCTACAGGACCGAGCTCAATCAGCCCCAGCATTTT. Translation gives CASTPAPYRTELNQPQHF.